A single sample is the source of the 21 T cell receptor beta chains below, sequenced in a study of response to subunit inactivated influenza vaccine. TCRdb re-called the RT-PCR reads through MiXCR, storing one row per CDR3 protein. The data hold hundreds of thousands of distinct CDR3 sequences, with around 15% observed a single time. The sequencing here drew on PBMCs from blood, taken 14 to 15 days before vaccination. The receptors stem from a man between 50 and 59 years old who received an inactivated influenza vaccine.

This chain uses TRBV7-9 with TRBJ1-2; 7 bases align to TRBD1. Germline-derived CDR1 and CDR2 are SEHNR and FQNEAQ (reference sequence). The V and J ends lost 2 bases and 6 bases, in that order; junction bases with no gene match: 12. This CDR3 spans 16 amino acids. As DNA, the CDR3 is TGTGCCAGCAGCTTAATTCCGGACAGGAGTCCGGATGGCTACACCTTC. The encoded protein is CASSLIPDRSPDGYTF.

The CDR3 bases are TGTGCCAGCACCGAAAGGACCTACGAGCAGTACTTC. Translating gives CASTERTYEQYF. This chain links TRBV28 with TRBJ2-7; D is undetermined. This CDR3 spans 12 amino acids. CDR1 is MDHEN and CDR2 is SYDVKM in the germline V gene. The V end lost 7 bases, the J end lost 2 bases, and 9 bases lay between the germline ends. Full variable domain (rest looked up from reference TRBV28 and TRBJ2-7): DVKVTQSSRYLVKRTGEKVFLECVQDMDHENMFWYRQDPGLGLRLIYFSYDVKMKEKGDIPEGYSVSREKKERFSLILESASTNQTSMYLCASTERTYEQYFGPGTRLTVT.

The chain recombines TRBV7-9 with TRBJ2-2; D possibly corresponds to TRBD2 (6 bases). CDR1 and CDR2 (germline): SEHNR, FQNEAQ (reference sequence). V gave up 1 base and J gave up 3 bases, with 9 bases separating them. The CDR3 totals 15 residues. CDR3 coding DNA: TGTGCCAGCAGCTTAGTGGGGGACTACACCGGGGAGCTGTTTTTT. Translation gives CASSLVGDYTGELFF.

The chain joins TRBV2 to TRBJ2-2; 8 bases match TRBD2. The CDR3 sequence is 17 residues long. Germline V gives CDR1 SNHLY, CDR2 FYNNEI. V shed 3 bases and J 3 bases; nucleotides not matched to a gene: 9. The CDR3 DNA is TGTGCCAGCAGTGACCCGGGAGGGCCGATATACACCGGGGAGCTGTTTTTT. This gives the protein CASSDPGGPIYTGELFF.

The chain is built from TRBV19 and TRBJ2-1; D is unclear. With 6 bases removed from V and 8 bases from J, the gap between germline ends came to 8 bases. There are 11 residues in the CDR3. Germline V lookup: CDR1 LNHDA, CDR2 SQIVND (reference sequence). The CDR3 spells CASRSSYEQFF. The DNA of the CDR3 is TGTGCCAGTAGATCGTCATATGAGCAGTTCTTC.

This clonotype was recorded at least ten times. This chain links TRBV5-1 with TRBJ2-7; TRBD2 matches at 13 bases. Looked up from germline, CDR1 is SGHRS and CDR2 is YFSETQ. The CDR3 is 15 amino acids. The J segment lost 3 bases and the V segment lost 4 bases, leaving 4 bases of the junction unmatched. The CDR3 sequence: CASSGGLAGFYEQYF. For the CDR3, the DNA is TGCGCCAGCAGCGGGGGACTAGCGGGGTTCTACGAGCAGTACTTC.

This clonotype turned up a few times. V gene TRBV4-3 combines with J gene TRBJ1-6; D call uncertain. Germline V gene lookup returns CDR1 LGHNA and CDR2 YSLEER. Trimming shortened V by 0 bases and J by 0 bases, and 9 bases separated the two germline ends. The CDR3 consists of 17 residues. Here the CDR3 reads CASSQDGGNSYNSPLHF. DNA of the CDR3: TGCGCCAGCAGCCAAGATGGAGGCAACTCCTATAATTCACCCCTCCACTTT.

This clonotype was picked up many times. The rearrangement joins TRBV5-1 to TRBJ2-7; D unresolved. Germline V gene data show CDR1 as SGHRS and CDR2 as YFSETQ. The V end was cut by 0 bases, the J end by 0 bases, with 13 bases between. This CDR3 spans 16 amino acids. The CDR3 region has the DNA TGCGCCAGCAGCTTGGCTGGCGCCTATAACTCCTACGAGCAGTACTTC. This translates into CASSLAGAYNSYEQYF. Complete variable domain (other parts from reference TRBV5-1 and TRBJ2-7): KAGVTQTPRYLIKTRGQQVTLSCSPISGHRSVSWYQQTPGQGLQFLFEYFSETQRNKGNFPGRFSGRQFSNSRSEMNVSTLELGDSALYLCASSLAGAYNSYEQYFGPGTRLTVT.

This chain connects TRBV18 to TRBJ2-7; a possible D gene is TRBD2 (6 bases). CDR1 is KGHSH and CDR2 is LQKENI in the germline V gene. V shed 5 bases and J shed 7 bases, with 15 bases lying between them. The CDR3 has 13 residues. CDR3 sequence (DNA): TGTGCCAGCTCAGACCTAGCGAGTGGGGAGCAGTACTTC. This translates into CASSDLASGEQYF.

CDR3 amino acids: CASSFTGTANTEAFF. In nucleotides, the CDR3 is TGTGCCAGCAGTTTTACCGGGACAGCAAACACTGAAGCTTTCTTT. This chain uses TRBV6-2 or TRBV6-3 with TRBJ1-1, with TRBD1 identical over 7 bases. The CDR3 is 15 residues long. Germline loops: CDR1 MNHEY, CDR2 SVGEGT. Trimming took 4 bases from V and 2 from J; bases not matched to a gene: 7.

The CDR3 here is CSAALFRVNTEAFF. CDR3 bases: TGCAGCGCTGCCCTTTTTAGGGTGAACACTGAAGCTTTCTTT. The gene calls are TRBV29-1 and TRBJ1-1; D uncertain. There are 14 residues in the CDR3. Trimming stripped 7 bases from V and 0 bases from J, with 15 bases between. Germline assignment: CDR1 SQVTM and CDR2 ANQGSEA.

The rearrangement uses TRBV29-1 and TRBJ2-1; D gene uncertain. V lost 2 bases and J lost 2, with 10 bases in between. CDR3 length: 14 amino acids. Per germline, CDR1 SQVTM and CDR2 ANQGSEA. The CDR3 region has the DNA TGCAGCGTTGAATGGCAGACCACCTACAATGAGCAGTTCTTC. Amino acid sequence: CSVEWQTTYNEQFF.

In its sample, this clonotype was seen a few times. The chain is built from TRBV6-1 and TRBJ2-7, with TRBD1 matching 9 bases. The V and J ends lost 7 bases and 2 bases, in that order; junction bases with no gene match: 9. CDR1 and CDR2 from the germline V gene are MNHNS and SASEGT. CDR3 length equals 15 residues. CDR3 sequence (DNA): TGTGCCAGCACTGACAGGGGGAAGAGACCCTACGAGCAGTACTTC. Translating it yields CASTDRGKRPYEQYF.

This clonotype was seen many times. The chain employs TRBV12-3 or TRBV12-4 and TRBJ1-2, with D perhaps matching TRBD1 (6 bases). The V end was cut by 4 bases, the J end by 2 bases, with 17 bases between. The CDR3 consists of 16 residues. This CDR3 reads CASSSSPGRGNYGYTF. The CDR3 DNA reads TGTGCCAGCAGTTCCTCCCCAGGGAGGGGGAACTATGGCTACACCTTC.

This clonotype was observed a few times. CDR3 coding DNA: TGTGCCACCAGTGTCGGGGCCACCAACACCGGGGAGCTGTTTTTT. This encodes CATSVGATNTGELFF. The V call is TRBV24-1, the J call TRBJ2-2; the D gene could be TRBD1 or TRBD2 (5 bases each). Per the germline V gene, CDR1 is KGHDR and CDR2 is SFDVKD. The V end was cut by 5 bases, the J end by 2 bases, with 11 bases between. The CDR3 contains 15 residues.

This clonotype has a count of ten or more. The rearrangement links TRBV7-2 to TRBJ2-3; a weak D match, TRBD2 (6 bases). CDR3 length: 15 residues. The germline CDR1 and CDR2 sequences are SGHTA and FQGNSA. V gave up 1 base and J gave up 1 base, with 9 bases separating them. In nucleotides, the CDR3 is TGTGCCAGCAGCTTAGTAGCTAGCGGCACAGATACGCAGTATTTT. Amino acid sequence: CASSLVASGTDTQYF.

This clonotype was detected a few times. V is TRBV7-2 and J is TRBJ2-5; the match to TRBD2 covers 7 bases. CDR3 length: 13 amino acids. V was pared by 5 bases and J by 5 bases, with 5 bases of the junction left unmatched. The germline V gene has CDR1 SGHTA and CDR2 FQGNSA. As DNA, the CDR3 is TGTGCCAGCAGCCGATGGACTAGGGAGACCCAGTACTTC. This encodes CASSRWTRETQYF.

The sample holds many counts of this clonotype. The chain's CDR3 is CASSLRTARDYSYEQYF. CDR3 nucleotide sequence: TGTGCCAGCAGCTTGCGGACCGCCAGGGACTACTCCTACGAGCAGTACTTC. The rearrangement joins TRBV5-6 to TRBJ2-7; 7 bases align to TRBD2. With V trimmed by 1 base and J by 0 bases, 10 bases remained unmatched. Per the germline V gene, CDR1 is SGHDT and CDR2 is YYEEEE. The CDR3 sequence is 17 residues long.

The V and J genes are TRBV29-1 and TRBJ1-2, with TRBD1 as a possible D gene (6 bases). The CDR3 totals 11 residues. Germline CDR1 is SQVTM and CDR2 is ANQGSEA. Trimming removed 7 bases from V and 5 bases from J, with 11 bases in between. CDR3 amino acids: CSGLTGYGYTF. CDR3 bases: TGCAGCGGTCTGACAGGATATGGCTACACCTTC.

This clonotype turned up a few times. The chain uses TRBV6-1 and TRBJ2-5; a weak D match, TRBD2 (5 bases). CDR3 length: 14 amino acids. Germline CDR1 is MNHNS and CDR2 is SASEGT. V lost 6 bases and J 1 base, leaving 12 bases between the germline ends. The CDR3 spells CASRITGIQETQYF. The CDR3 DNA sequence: TGTGCCAGCAGGATTACCGGGATCCAAGAGACCCAGTACTTC.

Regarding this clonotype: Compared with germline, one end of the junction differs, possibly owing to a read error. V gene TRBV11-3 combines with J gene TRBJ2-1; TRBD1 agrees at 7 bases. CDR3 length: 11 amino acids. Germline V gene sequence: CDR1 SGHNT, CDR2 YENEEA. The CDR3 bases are TGTGCCAGCAGCTCGGGGACAGCCGTCCACTTC. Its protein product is CASSSGTAVHF.